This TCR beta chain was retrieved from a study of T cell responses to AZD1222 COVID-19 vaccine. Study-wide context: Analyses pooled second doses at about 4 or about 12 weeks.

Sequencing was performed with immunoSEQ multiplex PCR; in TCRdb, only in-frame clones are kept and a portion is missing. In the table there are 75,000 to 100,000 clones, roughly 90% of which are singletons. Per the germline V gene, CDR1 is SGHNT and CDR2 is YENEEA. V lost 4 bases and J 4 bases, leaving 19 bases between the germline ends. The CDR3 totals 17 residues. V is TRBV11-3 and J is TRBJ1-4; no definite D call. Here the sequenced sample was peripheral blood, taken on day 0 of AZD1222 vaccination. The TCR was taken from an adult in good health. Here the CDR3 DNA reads TGTGCCAGCAGCTCGAAAGAGTCCGGCCCCCATAATGAAAAACTGTTTTTT. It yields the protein CASSSKESGPHNEKLFF.